This is a list of T cell receptor beta chains from one sample in a study of Ad26.COV2.S vaccination and SARS-CoV-2 variants. TCRdb keeps only in-frame clones here, not all; method: immunoSEQ multiplex PCR. The data show some 320,000 clones, around 85% seen once. The sequences come from peripheral blood, collected in a trial of Ad26.COV2.S vaccine versus placebo. Receptors were obtained from a person aged 18 to 59 who received the Ad26.COV2.S COVID-19 vaccine or a placebo. Both conserved end residues are part of each CDR3. A D gene is named only where the DNA matches it firmly. The listing skips clone size in some rows; elsewhere it reads once, few, many or a size class.

v_call: TRBV11-2
clone_size: .
cdr3_length: 12
j_call: TRBJ2-1
d_call: TRBD2
cdr3_aa: CASSSGGNEQFF
cdr3_nt: TGTGCCAGCAGCTCGGGGGGGAATGAGCAGTTCTTC

v_call: TRBV19
clone_size: .
cdr3_length: 14
j_call: TRBJ2-3
d_call: TRBD2
cdr3_aa: CASMTSGYTDTQYF
cdr3_nt: TGTGCCAGTATGACTAGCGGATACACAGATACGCAGTATTTT

v_call: TRBV9
clone_size: .
cdr3_length: 12
j_call: TRBJ2-7
d_call: .
cdr3_aa: CASSVANNPQYF
cdr3_nt: TGTGCCAGCAGCGTAGCTAATAATCCCCAGTACTTC

v_call: TRBV7-9
clone_size: .
cdr3_length: 15
j_call: TRBJ2-2
d_call: TRBD1
cdr3_aa: CASSRQGANTGELFF
cdr3_nt: TGTGCCAGCAGCCGACAGGGGGCGAACACCGGGGAGCTGTTTTTT

v_call: TRBV15
clone_size: few
cdr3_length: 15
j_call: TRBJ1-4
d_call: TRBD1
cdr3_aa: CATSRQDRAGEKLFF
cdr3_nt: TGTGCCACCAGCAGACAGGACAGGGCGGGTGAAAAACTGTTTTTT

v_call: TRBV2
clone_size: .
cdr3_length: 15
j_call: TRBJ1-3
d_call: .
cdr3_aa: CASSERGLSGNTIYF
cdr3_nt: TGTGCCAGCAGTGAAAGAGGCCTATCTGGAAACACCATATATTTT

v_call: TRBV2
clone_size: few
cdr3_length: 16
j_call: TRBJ1-6
d_call: .
cdr3_aa: CASSEAGAGKNSPLHF
cdr3_nt: TGTGCCAGCAGTGAAGCGGGAGCAGGGAAAAATTCACCCCTCCACTTT

v_call: TRBV19
clone_size: .
cdr3_length: 15
j_call: TRBJ2-1
d_call: .
cdr3_aa: CASSLSEQVYNEQFF
cdr3_nt: TGTGCCAGTAGTCTTAGCGAACAGGTGTACAATGAGCAGTTCTTC

v_call: TRBV7-2
clone_size: .
cdr3_length: 15
j_call: TRBJ2-1
d_call: .
cdr3_aa: CASSLVRTSYNEQFF
cdr3_nt: TGTGCCAGCAGCTTAGTTCGGACCTCCTACAATGAGCAGTTCTTC

v_call: TRBV15
clone_size: once
cdr3_length: 12
j_call: TRBJ2-3
d_call: .
cdr3_aa: CATSRILDTQYF
cdr3_nt: TGTGCCACCAGCAGAATCCTGGATACGCAGTATTTT

v_call: TRBV7-9
clone_size: .
cdr3_length: 16
j_call: TRBJ2-7
d_call: TRBD2
cdr3_aa: CASSSLAGGTLYEQYF
cdr3_nt: TGTGCCAGCAGCTCCTTAGCGGGGGGCACCCTCTACGAGCAGTACTTC

v_call: TRBV4-1
clone_size: .
cdr3_length: 18
j_call: TRBJ1-4
d_call: TRBD1
cdr3_aa: CASSHPGTGGATNEKLFF
cdr3_nt: TGCGCCAGCAGCCATCCCGGGACAGGGGGGGCAACTAATGAAAAACTGTTTTTT

v_call: TRBV6-5
clone_size: .
cdr3_length: 16
j_call: TRBJ1-2
d_call: .
cdr3_aa: CASSYSSQGGTHGYTF
cdr3_nt: TGTGCCAGCAGTTACTCGTCCCAGGGAGGGACTCATGGCTACACCTTC

v_call: TRBV4-1
clone_size: .
cdr3_length: 15
j_call: TRBJ2-1
d_call: TRBD2
cdr3_aa: CASSQLAGGPNEQFF
cdr3_nt: TGCGCCAGCAGCCAGCTAGCGGGGGGGCCAAATGAGCAGTTCTTC

v_call: TRBV6-5
clone_size: once
cdr3_length: 15
j_call: TRBJ2-1
d_call: .
cdr3_aa: CASSYSWASVNEQFF
cdr3_nt: TGTGCCAGCAGTTACTCGTGGGCTAGCGTCAATGAGCAGTTCTTC

v_call: TRBV5-1
clone_size: .
cdr3_length: 16
j_call: TRBJ2-3
d_call: TRBD2
cdr3_aa: CASSPYTGGSTDTQYF
cdr3_nt: TGCGCCAGCAGCCCCTACACGGGGGGGAGCACAGATACGCAGTATTTT

v_call: TRBV9
clone_size: .
cdr3_length: 15
j_call: TRBJ1-3
d_call: .
cdr3_aa: CASSAHPTSGNTIYF
cdr3_nt: TGTGCCAGCAGCGCCCACCCAACATCTGGAAACACCATATATTTT